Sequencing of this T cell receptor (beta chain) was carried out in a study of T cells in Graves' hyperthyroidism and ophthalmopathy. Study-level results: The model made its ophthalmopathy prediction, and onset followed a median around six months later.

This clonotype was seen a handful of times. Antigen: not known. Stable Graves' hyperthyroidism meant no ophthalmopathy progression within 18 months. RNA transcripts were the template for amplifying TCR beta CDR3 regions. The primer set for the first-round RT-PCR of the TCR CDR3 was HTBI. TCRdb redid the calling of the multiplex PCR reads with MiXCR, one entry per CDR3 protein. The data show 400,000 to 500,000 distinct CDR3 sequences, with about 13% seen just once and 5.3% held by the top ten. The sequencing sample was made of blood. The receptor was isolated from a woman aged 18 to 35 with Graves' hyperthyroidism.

The CDR3 nucleotides are TGTGCCAGCAGTCCGGGGTTTGCAGGGGGCGAATGGAGCAATCAGCCCCAGCATTTT. Protein sequence: CASSPGFAGGEWSNQPQHF. The chain links TRBV27 to TRBJ1-5; 8 bases map to TRBD1. CDR1 and CDR2 (germline): MNHEY, SMNVEV (reference sequence). The CDR3 has 19 residues. J lost 1 base, V lost 5 bases, and 16 bases had no gene match.